These 8 T cell receptor beta chains were sequenced from one sample in a study of T cells in Graves' hyperthyroidism and ophthalmopathy. TCR beta CDR3 region amplification was performed from RNA transcripts. HTBI primers were employed in a first-round RT-PCR of the TCR CDR3. MiXCR was run by TCRdb on the multiplex PCR reads, yielding one entry per CDR3 protein. The sample has 530,000 or so distinct CDR3 sequences; about 15% are singletons. What was sequenced was blood. Receptor source: a woman between 18 and 30 years old with Graves' ophthalmopathy.

This clonotype showed up many times. The gene calls are TRBV3-1 and TRBJ1-1; D is possibly TRBD1 (5 bases). Per germline, CDR1 LGHDT and CDR2 YNNKEL (reference sequence). The V gene lost 4 bases and the J gene lost 1 base, with 16 bases spanning the gap. The CDR3 spans 16 residues. CDR3: CASSRESTGKNTEAFF. CDR3 coding DNA: TGTGCCAGCAGCCGAGAAAGTACAGGAAAGAACACTGAAGCTTTCTTT.

This clonotype was observed a few times. The rearrangement uses TRBV9 and TRBJ2-5, with D unclear. In germline, CDR1 is SGDLS, CDR2 YYNGEE. The CDR3 runs to 14 residues. The DNA of the CDR3 is TGTGCAAGCGCCGGCGAAACCGTCCAAGAGACCCAGTACTTC. As protein: CASAGETVQETQYF.

The chain carries TRBV27 and TRBJ2-5; 7 nucleotides agree with TRBD2. Trimming removed 8 bases from V and 5 bases from J; junction bases left unmatched: 11. The CDR3 runs 14 residues. The germline CDR1 and CDR2 sequences are MNHEY and SMNVEV (reference sequence). The CDR3 here is CASALGGGRETQYF. CDR3 sequence (DNA): TGTGCCAGCGCCCTTGGCGGGGGTCGGGAGACCCAGTACTTC.

The chain combines TRBV20-1 with TRBJ2-3, with D perhaps TRBD2 (6 bases). Between the trimmed V and J ends, which lost 3 bases and 0 bases, there was a span of 10 bases. The length of the CDR3 is 14 residues. Germline-derived CDR1 and CDR2 are DFQATT and SNEGSKA (reference sequence). CDR3 loop: CSARALASTDTQYF. In DNA, the CDR3 is TGCAGTGCTAGGGCTCTAGCGAGCACAGATACGCAGTATTTT.

In its sample, this clonotype was seen many times. The chain recombines TRBV12-3 or TRBV12-4 with TRBJ1-1; no reliable D call. This CDR3 region has 15 residues. V lost 7 bases and J lost 0, with 15 bases in between. The CDR3 DNA sequence: TGTGCCAGCACCGTCAGTACAGAGTTGAACACTGAAGCTTTCTTT. It translates to CASTVSTELNTEAFF.

This clonotype was seen repeatedly, ten times or more. The chain combines TRBV7-2 with TRBJ2-5; D is perhaps TRBD2 (6 bases). The CDR3 extends over 17 amino acids. The germline V gene has CDR1 SGHTA and CDR2 FQGNSA. V shed 5 bases and J shed 5 bases, with 24 bases lying between them. CDR3 sequence (DNA): TGTGCCAGCAGCCCGAGCGGGTCGGGAGTGGTGGGCGAGACCCAGTACTTC. Protein sequence: CASSPSGSGVVGETQYF.

The chain links TRBV2 to TRBJ1-1, with D unresolved. The CDR3 loop spans 13 amino acids. Germline V gene sequence: CDR1 SNHLY, CDR2 FYNNEI. The V gene lost 5 bases and the J gene lost 4 bases, with 11 bases spanning the gap. DNA of the CDR3: TGTGCCAGCAGTTTCCGGACCTTCACTGAAGCTTTCTTT. This translates into CASSFRTFTEAFF. Full variable domain (remainder filled in from reference TRBV2 and TRBJ1-1): EPEVTQTPSHQVTQMGQEVILRCVPISNHLYFYWYRQILGQKVEFLVSFYNNEISEKSEIFDDQFSVERPDGSNFTLKIRSTKLEDSAMYFCASSFRTFTEAFFGQGTRLTVV.

This clonotype was counted ten times or more. V usage is TRBV28 and J usage is TRBJ2-3; 11 positions match TRBD2. V lost 4 bases and J lost 6; bases outside the gene matches: 12. This CDR3 is built from 17 residues. Germline CDR1 reads MDHEN; CDR2 reads SYDVKM. The CDR3 reads CASSSLGLAGPADTQYF. The CDR3 DNA reads as TGTGCCAGCAGTTCTCTCGGACTAGCGGGTCCCGCGGATACGCAGTATTTT.